The rows below give T cell receptor beta chains drawn from one sample of a study of T cells after posttransplantation cyclophosphamide. Repertoires were generated with immunoSEQ multiplex PCR, while TCRdb's copy carries only in-frame clones and drops some. In the table there are about 4,800 clones, over 55% of which are singletons. The sequences come from PBMCs, collected 362 days after allogeneic stem cell transplant with posttransplant cyclophosphamide. The receptors here all came from a male patient between 60 and 69 years old who received an allogeneic stem cell transplant from an unrelated donor, was CMV-positive, and had acute GVHD only. Some T cells may have come from the graft donor. CDR3s include the opening cysteine and the closing phenylalanine or tryptophan. D genes are given only for firm matches. The size of a clone is reported for some rows only, either as once, few or many, or as a class for expanded clones.

V gene: TRBV27
D gene: TRBD1
clone size: -
J gene: TRBJ2-5
CDR3 DNA: TGTGCCAGCAGGGACCGGGACAGCCAAGAGACCCAGTACTTC
CDR3 protein: CASRDRDSQETQYF

V gene: TRBV4-3
D gene: -
clone size: once
J gene: TRBJ1-2
CDR3 DNA: TGCGCCAGCAGCCAAGACCCCCTACGAGCCGCTAGCTATGGCTACACCTTC
CDR3 protein: CASSQDPLRAASYGYTF

V gene: TRBV19
D gene: TRBD1
clone size: -
J gene: TRBJ1-1
CDR3 DNA: TGTGCCAGTCGGGGACAGCTTTCTGAAGCTTTCTTT
CDR3 protein: CASRGQLSEAFF

V gene: TRBV19
D gene: TRBD1
clone size: -
J gene: TRBJ1-2
CDR3 DNA: TGTGCCACCTCTCGCAGGGGGGACTATGGCTACACCTTC
CDR3 protein: CATSRRGDYGYTF

V gene: TRBV5-4
D gene: TRBD2
clone size: -
J gene: TRBJ2-7
CDR3 DNA: TGTGCCAGCAGCTTGAGGCTAGCGGGAAAGCACGAGCAGTACTTC
CDR3 protein: CASSLRLAGKHEQYF

V gene: TRBV7-8
D gene: TRBD1
clone size: -
J gene: TRBJ1-5
CDR3 DNA: TGTGCCAGCAGCTTTGGACAGGGTAATCAGCCCCAGCATTTT
CDR3 protein: CASSFGQGNQPQHF

V gene: TRBV5-6
D gene: TRBD2
clone size: -
J gene: TRBJ2-1
CDR3 DNA: TGTGCCAGCAGCCCTCGACTAGCGGGGGGGCGCAGGTCCTACAATGAGCAGTTCTTC
CDR3 protein: CASSPRLAGGRRSYNEQFF

V gene: TRBV13
D gene: TRBD1
clone size: few
J gene: TRBJ1-4
CDR3 DNA: TGTGCCAGCAGCACAGGACAGGGGGCATCAACTAATGAAAAACTGTTTTTT
CDR3 protein: CASSTGQGASTNEKLFF

V gene: TRBV5-8
D gene: -
clone size: -
J gene: TRBJ1-2
CDR3 DNA: TGTGCCAGCAGCTTGGTCCAGTATGGCTACACCTTC
CDR3 protein: CASSLVQYGYTF

V gene: TRBV7-3
D gene: TRBD2
clone size: -
J gene: TRBJ2-2
CDR3 DNA: TGTGCCAGCAGCTTACCTCCGGGGGGGACCACCGGGGAGCTGTTTTTT
CDR3 protein: CASSLPPGGTTGELFF

V gene: TRBV7-8
D gene: -
clone size: -
J gene: TRBJ2-4
CDR3 DNA: TGTGCCAGCAGCTTAGGAGGGAAAAACATTCAGTACTTC
CDR3 protein: CASSLGGKNIQYF

V gene: TRBV5-5
D gene: -
clone size: once
J gene: TRBJ2-3
CDR3 DNA: TGTGCCAGCAGCCTAGCGCGGACGACGATCACAGATACGCAGTATTTT
CDR3 protein: CASSLARTTITDTQYF

V gene: TRBV30
D gene: TRBD2
clone size: -
J gene: TRBJ2-1
CDR3 DNA: TGTGCCTCTACAAGTTGGCGGGGGTTCAATGAGCAGTTCTTC
CDR3 protein: CASTSWRGFNEQFF

V gene: TRBV27
D gene: -
clone size: -
J gene: TRBJ2-6
CDR3 DNA: TGTGCCAGCAGTCTGACAGGTTCTGGGGCCAACGTCCTGACTTTC
CDR3 protein: CASSLTGSGANVLTF

V gene: TRBV30
D gene: TRBD1
clone size: -
J gene: TRBJ1-2
CDR3 DNA: TGTGCCTGGAGTCCGGGACAGGGCGGGTCTGGCTACACCTTC
CDR3 protein: CAWSPGQGGSGYTF

V gene: TRBV30
D gene: -
clone size: -
J gene: TRBJ2-1
CDR3 DNA: TGTGCCTGGACAGGTTCCTACAATGAGCAGTTCTTC
CDR3 protein: CAWTGSYNEQFF

V gene: TRBV7-6
D gene: TRBD1
clone size: -
J gene: TRBJ1-4
CDR3 DNA: TGTGCCAGCAGCAACCCCGGGACAGCTAATGAAAAACTGTTTTTT
CDR3 protein: CASSNPGTANEKLFF

V gene: TRBV7-9
D gene: -
clone size: -
J gene: TRBJ1-1
CDR3 DNA: TGTGCCAGCAGCCGAGGGCCCACAGGACTACTGAACACTGAAGCTTTCTTT
CDR3 protein: CASSRGPTGLLNTEAFF

V gene: TRBV5-4
D gene: -
clone size: -
J gene: TRBJ1-1
CDR3 DNA: TGTGCCAGCAGTGAGGTGATGAGTTTTGAAGCTTTCTTT
CDR3 protein: CASSEVMSFEAFF

V gene: TRBV6-5
D gene: TRBD1
clone size: -
J gene: TRBJ2-7
CDR3 DNA: TGTGCCAGCAGTCCGGGACAGGACCCCGAGCAGTACTTC
CDR3 protein: CASSPGQDPEQYF

V gene: TRBV7-9
D gene: -
clone size: -
J gene: TRBJ1-1
CDR3 DNA: TGTGCCAGCAGCAACCCCTACAGGAACACTGAAGCTTTCTTT
CDR3 protein: CASSNPYRNTEAFF

V gene: TRBV14
D gene: -
clone size: medium-sized
J gene: TRBJ2-1
CDR3 DNA: TGTGCCAGCAGCCAAGATCAAGCGGACTCCTACAATGAGCAGTTCTTC
CDR3 protein: CASSQDQADSYNEQFF

V gene: TRBV10-3
D gene: TRBD2
clone size: few
J gene: TRBJ2-7
CDR3 DNA: TGTGCCATCAGTGAGAGTAGCGGGGGCCCCTACGAGCAGTACTTC
CDR3 protein: CAISESSGGPYEQYF

V gene: TRBV29-1
D gene: TRBD1
clone size: -
J gene: TRBJ2-1
CDR3 DNA: TGCAGCGCTGACAGGGTAGCCTACAATGAGCAGTTCTTC
CDR3 protein: CSADRVAYNEQFF

V gene: TRBV4-1
D gene: -
clone size: -
J gene: TRBJ1-2
CDR3 DNA: TGCGCCAGCAGCCAAAAAATGGAGGTCTATAACTATGGCTACACCTTC
CDR3 protein: CASSQKMEVYNYGYTF

V gene: TRBV7-2
D gene: -
clone size: -
J gene: TRBJ1-1
CDR3 DNA: TGTGCCAGCAGCTTAGTCTCGGGTGGTGAAGCTTTCTTT
CDR3 protein: CASSLVSGGEAFF

V gene: TRBV28
D gene: TRBD1
clone size: -
J gene: TRBJ1-3
CDR3 DNA: TGTGCCAGCAGTTTATTGCGGAAGACAGGGGCAGGTGGAAACACCATATATTTT
CDR3 protein: CASSLLRKTGAGGNTIYF

V gene: TRBV13
D gene: TRBD1
clone size: once
J gene: TRBJ1-1
CDR3 DNA: TGTGCCAGCAGCTCCCTGGGACAGGTGAACACTGAAGCTTTCTTT
CDR3 protein: CASSSLGQVNTEAFF

V gene: TRBV7-2
D gene: TRBD2
clone size: -
J gene: TRBJ2-7
CDR3 DNA: TGTGCCAGCAGCTTGCGGGGGCGGGGCGGGAGGCCTGACGAGCAGTACTTC
CDR3 protein: CASSLRGRGGRPDEQYF

V gene: TRBV27
D gene: -
clone size: -
J gene: TRBJ1-1
CDR3 DNA: TGTGCCAGCAGTTTGGGGGCAATGAACACTGAAGCTTTCTTT
CDR3 protein: CASSLGAMNTEAFF

V gene: TRBV18
D gene: -
clone size: -
J gene: TRBJ1-3
CDR3 DNA: TGTGCCAGCTCACCAAACACCTTCTCTGGAAACACCATATATTTT
CDR3 protein: CASSPNTFSGNTIYF

V gene: TRBV28
D gene: -
clone size: -
J gene: TRBJ1-1
CDR3 DNA: TGTGCCAGCAGTTTAGTTACAGGGCGCGCTGAAGCTTTCTTT
CDR3 protein: CASSLVTGRAEAFF

V gene: TRBV6-6
D gene: -
clone size: -
J gene: TRBJ2-3
CDR3 DNA: TGTGCCAGTGGGGCAGGGGGCACAGATACGCAGTATTTT
CDR3 protein: CASGAGGTDTQYF

V gene: TRBV30
D gene: -
clone size: -
J gene: TRBJ2-3
CDR3 DNA: TGTGCCTGGGCTGACTTATACCTCACAGATACGCAGTATTTT
CDR3 protein: CAWADLYLTDTQYF

V gene: TRBV29-1
D gene: -
clone size: -
J gene: TRBJ2-5
CDR3 DNA: TGCAGCGTTCAACAGGGTTTTGCGACCCAGTACTTC
CDR3 protein: CSVQQGFATQYF

V gene: TRBV11-2
D gene: TRBD1
clone size: -
J gene: TRBJ1-2
CDR3 DNA: TGTGCCAGCAGCCCGACAGGGGGAGACTATGGCTACACCTTC
CDR3 protein: CASSPTGGDYGYTF

V gene: TRBV7-2
D gene: TRBD1
clone size: -
J gene: TRBJ2-7
CDR3 DNA: TGTGCCAGCAGCTCCAACAGGGGGCAGTACGAGCAGTACTTC
CDR3 protein: CASSSNRGQYEQYF

V gene: TRBV25-1
D gene: -
clone size: -
J gene: TRBJ1-2
CDR3 DNA: TGTGCCAGCAGTGAATTGGAGGCGGGCTATGGCTACACCTTC
CDR3 protein: CASSELEAGYGYTF

V gene: TRBV4-3
D gene: TRBD2
clone size: -
J gene: TRBJ2-2
CDR3 DNA: TGCGCCAGCAGCCAAGATCAGGGAGGGCCGAACACCGGGGAGCTGTTTTTT
CDR3 protein: CASSQDQGGPNTGELFF

V gene: TRBV7-9
D gene: -
clone size: -
J gene: TRBJ2-3
CDR3 DNA: TGTGCCAGCAGCTTAACGGGATTTCAGGATACGCAGTATTTT
CDR3 protein: CASSLTGFQDTQYF

V gene: TRBV7-2
D gene: TRBD1
clone size: -
J gene: TRBJ2-5
CDR3 DNA: TGTGCCAGCAGCCTTTCGAGACAGGGATTAGGGGAGACCCAGTACTTC
CDR3 protein: CASSLSRQGLGETQYF

V gene: TRBV27
D gene: TRBD2
clone size: -
J gene: TRBJ2-1
CDR3 DNA: TGTGCCAGCAGATTGGGACTAGCGGGAGGTAGTGAGCAGTTCTTC
CDR3 protein: CASRLGLAGGSEQFF

V gene: TRBV15
D gene: TRBD1
clone size: -
J gene: TRBJ2-4
CDR3 DNA: TGTGCCACCAGCAGACCTCAGGGGGACGGGGCCAAAAACATTCAGTACTTC
CDR3 protein: CATSRPQGDGAKNIQYF

V gene: TRBV2
D gene: -
clone size: -
J gene: TRBJ1-1
CDR3 DNA: TGTGCCAGCAGCCACCTGGTAGGGGACACTGAAGCTTTCTTT
CDR3 protein: CASSHLVGDTEAFF

V gene: TRBV19
D gene: TRBD1
clone size: -
J gene: TRBJ1-1
CDR3 DNA: TGTGCCAGTAGCAGTGGGACAGGGCTAAGGGCTGAAGCTTTCTTT
CDR3 protein: CASSSGTGLRAEAFF

V gene: TRBV10-1
D gene: -
clone size: -
J gene: TRBJ1-5
CDR3 DNA: TGCGCCAGCAGTGCCGATCAGCCCCAGCATTTT
CDR3 protein: CASSADQPQHF

V gene: TRBV5-8
D gene: TRBD1
clone size: -
J gene: TRBJ1-2
CDR3 DNA: TGTGCCAGCAGCCAACAGGGGGCCTATGGCTACACCTTC
CDR3 protein: CASSQQGAYGYTF

V gene: TRBV27
D gene: TRBD1
clone size: few
J gene: TRBJ2-7
CDR3 DNA: TGTGCCAGCAGCACCAACCGGGGACAGGGAGCCTACGAGCAGTACTTC
CDR3 protein: CASSTNRGQGAYEQYF